Listed below are T cell receptor beta chains from one sample, sequenced in a study of blood T cell repertoires in COVID-19. Profiling relied on immunoSEQ multiplex PCR, and the TCRdb table lists in-frame clones only, not all of them. In the table there are tens of thousands of clones, 80% to 90% of which are singletons. Sequenced sample: peripheral blood. Source of these receptors: a man aged 25 to 40 with acute or convalescent COVID-19. Each CDR3 is given with its conserved first and last residue. Fields, in order: J gene, D gene, clone size, V gene, CDR3 protein, CDR3 DNA. D genes are given only for firm matches. Only part of the rows carry a size: once, few, many, or a class if the clone is expanded.

>TRBJ1-5|NA|NA|TRBV4-2
CASSPDIGNQPQHF
TGTGCCAGCAGCCCCGACATAGGAAATCAGCCCCAGCATTTT
>TRBJ2-3|NA|NA|TRBV12-3/TRBV12-4
CADRDSDTDTQYF
TGTGCCGATCGAGACTCAGACACAGATACGCAGTATTTT
>TRBJ2-7|NA|NA|TRBV27
CASSLQLGTFYEQYF
TGTGCCAGCAGTTTACAACTAGGGACTTTCTACGAGCAGTACTTC
>TRBJ2-7|TRBD1|NA|TRBV3-1/TRBV3-2
CASSWTGGNYEQYF
TGTGCCAGCAGCTGGACAGGGGGAAACTACGAGCAGTACTTC
>TRBJ2-5|NA|NA|TRBV5-1
CASSAAAGREETQYF
TGCGCCAGCAGCGCCGCGGCGGGACGGGAGGAGACCCAGTACTTC
>TRBJ1-5|NA|NA|TRBV5-1
CASSSGDYSNQPQHF
TGCGCCAGCAGCTCAGGCGATTATAGCAATCAGCCCCAGCATTTT
>TRBJ2-2|TRBD2|NA|TRBV2
CASSRGTSVGELFF
TGTGCCAGCAGTCGCGGGACTAGCGTCGGGGAGCTGTTTTTT
>TRBJ2-5|TRBD2|NA|TRBV9
CASSDPGTSGIQETQYF
TGTGCCAGCAGCGATCCTGGGACTAGCGGGATACAAGAGACCCAGTACTTC
>TRBJ1-1|NA|NA|TRBV14
CASSQSLYGGLAFF
TGTGCCAGCAGCCAATCACTATATGGGGGCTTAGCTTTCTTT
>TRBJ1-5|TRBD1|NA|TRBV2
CASSTGVDQPQHF
TGTGCCAGCAGCACAGGGGTCGATCAGCCCCAGCATTTT
>TRBJ2-7|TRBD1|NA|TRBV4-1
CASSQERAGGYEQYF
TGCGCCAGCAGCCAAGAACGGGCAGGGGGCTACGAGCAGTACTTC
>TRBJ2-7|NA|NA|TRBV29-1
CSVEQGGIYEQYF
TGCAGCGTTGAACAGGGAGGTATCTATGAGCAGTACTTC
>TRBJ2-1|TRBD2|NA|TRBV6-4
CASSVAGETYNEQFF
TGTGCCAGCAGTGTAGCGGGAGAAACCTACAATGAGCAGTTCTTC
>TRBJ1-2|NA|NA|TRBV27
CASNPTGRGYGYTF
TGTGCCAGCAACCCGACGGGCAGGGGCTATGGCTACACCTTC
>TRBJ2-1|TRBD1|NA|TRBV19
CASSPGTVEQFF
TGTGCCAGTAGTCCCGGGACAGTTGAGCAGTTCTTC
>TRBJ1-3|NA|few|TRBV13
CASSLGRSSGNTIYF
TGTGCCAGCAGCCTAGGACGGAGCTCTGGAAACACCATATATTTT
>TRBJ2-5|TRBD2|NA|TRBV9
CASSVETGGETQYF
TGTGCCAGCAGCGTAGAGACGGGAGGAGAGACCCAGTACTTC
>TRBJ1-6|NA|NA|TRBV7-2
CASSPRGAGNSPLHF
TGTGCCAGCAGCCCCCGGGGGGCGGGCAATTCACCCCTCCACTTT
>TRBJ1-5|NA|few|TRBV3-1/TRBV3-2
CASSQDRNQPQHF
TGTGCCAGCAGCCAAGATCGGAATCAGCCCCAGCATTTT
>TRBJ2-1|TRBD2|NA|TRBV19
CASSPLAGEGNEQFF
TGTGCCAGTAGTCCACTAGCGGGAGAGGGCAATGAGCAGTTCTTC
>TRBJ2-7|TRBD2|NA|TRBV19
CASSRLAGGVEQYF
TGTGCCAGTAGTCGACTAGCGGGAGGGGTCGAGCAGTACTTC
>TRBJ1-6|NA|NA|TRBV6-5
CASSYSASPLHF
TGTGCCAGCAGTTACTCGGCCTCACCCCTCCACTTT
>TRBJ2-1|NA|NA|TRBV11-3
CASSSPSPPHEQFF
TGTGCCAGCAGCTCTCCCTCCCCCCCCCATGAGCAGTTCTTC
>TRBJ2-2|NA|NA|TRBV27
CASSLTGNTGELFF
TGTGCCAGCAGTTTGACAGGGAACACCGGGGAGCTGTTTTTT
>TRBJ2-3|NA|NA|TRBV7-9
CASSLVAASTDTQYF
TGTGCCAGCAGCTTAGTAGCGGCCAGCACAGATACGCAGTATTTT
>TRBJ2-5|NA|NA|TRBV19
CAGFRGEGPVRGETQYF
TGTGCCGGGTTTAGGGGGGAGGGACCCGTTCGGGGAGAGACCCAGTACTTC
>TRBJ2-5|TRBD1|NA|TRBV27
CASSNSGTGYFVKTQYF
TGTGCCAGCAGCAACTCTGGGACAGGGTATTTTGTTAAGACCCAGTACTTC
>TRBJ1-5|NA|NA|TRBV19
CASSASTGLDQPQHF
TGTGCCAGTAGTGCAAGCACAGGGTTGGACCAGCCCCAGCATTTT
>TRBJ1-3|NA|NA|TRBV28
CASRHPQGNTIYF
TGTGCCAGCAGGCACCCACAGGGAAACACCATATATTTT
>TRBJ2-5|NA|NA|TRBV6-1
CASSEWGRETQYF
TGTGCCAGCAGTGAATGGGGGAGGGAGACCCAGTACTTC
>TRBJ1-5|NA|once|TRBV21-1
CASARPGVSQPQHF
TGTGCCAGCGCACGCCCAGGTGTTAGTCAGCCCCAGCATTTT
>TRBJ1-2|NA|NA|TRBV2
CAVLGRVRGDGYTF
TGTGCCGTTTTGGGGAGGGTGAGAGGCGATGGCTACACCTTC
>TRBJ1-5|NA|NA|TRBV20-1
CSASGAHNQPQHF
TGCAGTGCCAGTGGGGCGCACAATCAGCCCCAGCATTTT
>TRBJ2-1|NA|NA|TRBV12-5
CASGRGAGSYNEQFF
TGTGCTAGTGGTCGTGGTGCGGGATCCTACAATGAGCAGTTCTTC
>TRBJ2-3|TRBD2|NA|TRBV7-9
CATSAGGASTDTQYF
TGTGCCACCAGTGCCGGGGGGGCTAGCACAGATACGCAGTATTTT
>TRBJ2-5|NA|NA|TRBV7-2
CASSLAGRGETQYF
TGTGCCAGCAGCTTAGCGGGGCGCGGAGAGACCCAGTACTTC
>TRBJ1-1|NA|NA|TRBV16
CASSQRGATEAFF
TGTGCCAGCAGCCAACGCGGGGCAACTGAAGCTTTCTTT
>TRBJ2-1|NA|NA|TRBV19
CASSFLAFGEQFF
TGTGCCAGTAGTTTTCTAGCTTTCGGTGAGCAGTTCTTC
>TRBJ2-1|NA|NA|TRBV7-2
CASRLGSSYNEQFF
TGTGCCAGCAGGTTGGGGAGTTCCTACAATGAGCAGTTCTTC
>TRBJ2-3|NA|few|TRBV30
CAWSVSADTQYF
TGTGCCTGGAGTGTTTCGGCAGATACGCAGTATTTT
>TRBJ2-7|NA|NA|TRBV6-5
CASSPGQTYEQYF
TGTGCCAGCAGCCCCGGACAGACCTACGAGCAGTACTTC
>TRBJ2-3|NA|NA|TRBV28
CASGVTDTQYF
TGTGCCAGCGGAGTCACAGATACGCAGTATTTT
>TRBJ2-2|NA|NA|TRBV11-2
CASSLGEMSGELFF
TGTGCCAGCAGCTTAGGGGAGATGTCCGGGGAGCTGTTTTTT
>TRBJ1-2|NA|few|TRBV2
CASIESRIGYGYTF
TGTGCCAGCATTGAGTCCCGAATCGGCTATGGCTACACCTTC
>TRBJ2-3|TRBD2|NA|TRBV4-2
CASSQDLAGADTQYF
TGTGCCAGCAGCCAAGATCTAGCGGGAGCAGATACGCAGTATTTT
>TRBJ2-3|TRBD2|NA|TRBV5-6
CASSFRTSGGLGTDTQYF
TGTGCCAGCAGCTTTCGGACTAGCGGGGGACTTGGCACAGATACGCAGTATTTT
>TRBJ1-5|NA|NA|TRBV15
CATSETPGGNQPQHF
TGTGCCACCAGCGAGACCCCAGGGGGCAATCAGCCCCAGCATTTT
>TRBJ2-7|TRBD1|NA|TRBV19
CASSIGTGRNEQYF
TGTGCCAGTAGTATCGGGACAGGACGGAACGAGCAGTACTTC
>TRBJ1-3|NA|NA|TRBV5-6
CASSPWTASGNTIYF
TGTGCCAGCAGCCCATGGACAGCCTCTGGAAACACCATATATTTT